This TCR beta chain was sequenced for a study of cytomegalovirus exposure and HLA in healthy donors (dated 2017 in TCRdb). For the wider study: An earlier analysis of about 560 of the donors reported 276 Gb of sequence data and around 100 million unique TCR beta sequences obtained from about 170 million T cells. An early release covering 500 to 750 HLA-typed donors comprised 250 to 350 gigabases of sequencing data and 85 million to 100 million unique TCR sequences. Of the roughly 400 genotyped donors, roughly 85% fell in the genetic ancestry cluster associated with self-reported Caucasian donors. The study was designed to test whether signatures of past pathogen exposure could be identified by cataloging public T cell receptors. The study profiled the T cell repertoires of hundreds of subjects by immunosequencing and related them to cytomegalovirus serostatus. Along with the approximately 650-subject first cohort, a separate validation cohort of 120 different subjects was used. The study combined high-throughput TCR immunosequencing, statistical association of individual TCRs with disease status, and machine learning to predict cytomegalovirus infection status. In a later analysis, previously published TCR beta repertoires from hundreds of donors were re-analyzed and high-resolution HLA genotyping was added so that TCR occurrence patterns could be studied. The later analysis used no new phenotypic data to find candidate immune exposures, relying instead on TCR beta sequences and their occurrence across donors. An earlier analysis of some 600 of the donors applied high-throughput TCR beta sequencing to assess whether each TCR beta V gene segment acted as functional or pseudogenic. Alongside the repertoire data, information on donor age, sex, ethnicity and CMV serostatus was compiled. Genome-wide SNP genotypes for about 65% of the roughly 700 donors were used in a later genetic analysis, which treated that subset as a discovery cohort. All discovery cohort repertoires had been generated using a single sequencing platform. Both class I and class II loci were covered by HLA typing, at four-digit resolution. Typing coverage varied by locus: roughly 629-630 donors for A, B, C, DRB1 and DQB1; approximately 500 for DQA1; approximately 570 for DPA1; 400 to 480 for DPB1. About five DR-DQ haplotypes were treated as single units for association and clustering because of strong linkage in the cohort. Across 300 to 400 genotyped donors of the cohort, an average of about 250,000 unique TCR beta nucleotide sequences per donor were sequenced, and around 19% of those sequences were non-productive.

The cohort consisted of 600 to 750 healthy bone marrow donors. Cohort members were all nominally healthy when sampled, although unrecorded immune exposures were likely present. The donor was CMV seropositive and belonged to the group of a few hundred seropositive cohort members. A peripheral blood sample was collected from each donor, and TCR beta sequencing was performed on peripheral blood mononuclear cells. Genomic DNA was extracted from the blood cell samples with the Qiagen DNeasy Blood Extraction Kit. Turning to this clone: Which antigen it targets is not known. No per-base quality is available; no much larger clone lies one base away.

Libraries were built with the immunoSEQ multiplex PCR assay. For the multiplex PCR, a mixture combining 60 forward primers for TCR Vbeta segments and 13 reverse primers for TCR Jbeta segments was used. The CDR3 region of rearranged TCR beta genes was amplified from genomic DNA with a multiplex PCR assay. The amplified TCR beta libraries were sequenced on the Illumina HiSeq System as 87-base-pair reads. The authors' pipeline ran thus. Across the roughly 700 repertoires, a later analysis counted tens of millions of unique TCR beta chains, roughly 11 million of which were shared by at least two donors. A nearest-neighbor algorithm error-corrected the raw reads and collapsed the reads into unique sequences, merging closely related sequences to remove PCR and sequencing errors. Alignment of CDR3 sequences to IMGT reference sequences was used to assign V, D and J gene segments. For a sequence to be retained, a match of at least six nucleotides was required to both a V gene segment and a J gene segment. A rearrangement was called productive if the CDR3 had no stop codons and remained in frame with V and J, and every other rearrangement was called non-productive. Following IMGT convention, CDR3 was defined as the stretch from the second conserved V-encoded cysteine up to the conserved J-encoded phenylalanine. The earlier analysis of roughly 590 of the donors excluded sequences that lacked an unambiguous match to a single V gene segment. In an earlier analysis of 587 of the donors, V segments were called functional above 56.7% productive rearrangements and were called segregating when the between-donor standard deviation exceeded 5%. To diagnose cytomegalovirus status from the catalog of TCR beta chain sequences, a statistical classification framework was built. A later analysis assigned V and J genes by comparing TCR nucleotide sequences with IMGT/GENE-DB human TR gene sequences. A later analysis assigned CDR3 sequences and most-parsimonious VDJ recombination scenarios with the TCRdist pipeline. A later analysis defined each TCR beta chain by its CDR3 amino acid sequence plus V-gene family, and excluded reads lacking a unique V-gene family. As a way to deal with suspected cross-contamination and a sequencing artifact, a later analysis dropped 640 or so nucleotide sequences that were highly shared and had low generation probability. A later analysis calculated a clonal expansion index for each public chain from normalized within-repertoire ranks of inferred template counts. A later analysis computed generation probabilities with a VDJ recombination model fitted to out-of-frame rearrangements, and checked the results against IGoR. In a later analysis, TCR-TCR, TCR-HLA and TCR-CMV co-occurrence was scored with hypergeometric tests, and a repertoire-size bias correction was applied to TCR pairs. In a later analysis, false discovery rates were estimated by permuting HLA or CMV assignments 20 times. In a later analysis, co-occurring TCRs were grouped using DBSCAN, with TCRdist sequence similarity added in when clustering inside HLA-allele-positive subsets. Co-occurrence clustering excluded repertoires with fewer than 30,000 or more than 120,000 public chains, plus five with anomalous nucleotide sharing. TCRdb stores this immuneACCESS table with in-frame sequences only. Part of the clones is absent; in the studies checked, under half of the shortfall reflects unresolved V genes, and no reason is known for the rest. Clone size and V and J calls were adopted from that table, with D and trimming inferred from the DNA. The sample contains approximately 160,000 clones, 65% to 85% of them found a single time. In total, the top ten clones hold about 3.1% of the sample.

CDR1 is given as SNHLY and CDR2 as FYNNEI, both from the germline V gene. V has 7 bases trimmed and J has 6 bases trimmed; junction bases matching no gene number 7. The CDR3 numbers 14 residues from cysteine through phenylalanine. The retained sequence is limited to the CDR3, 42 bases, with the frame set at the first base. The investigation overall reported the following: Sequencing depth was assumed to be roughly uniform across donors in the presence/absence analyses, though that assumption may not hold. In a later analysis, TCR association rates were found to vary across HLA loci, with the most associated TCRs seen for DRB1 alleles and the fewest for HLA-C alleles. Some IMGT-functional V segments, including TRBV6-2 and TRBV6-3, could not be distinguished by the 87-base-pair reads and were therefore excluded. Correlated functional status among segregating V segments might be attributable to linkage disequilibrium, but an unknown experimental factor could not be ruled out. It was suggested by the authors that the approach could potentially be generalized to other disease states and immunological phenotypes. HLA typing was unavailable for some donors at each locus, so association tests used only the typed subset. Because counts were too low, roughly 18 rarely observed V segments, including chromosome 9 orphons, were left out of the earlier analysis of some 640 of the donors. Most TCR sequences were observed very rarely across donors, whereas some public TCRs were present in many individuals. In a later analysis, HLA-associated TCR beta chains showed more clonal expansion and lower generation probabilities than non-associated chains that were equally common. Strong co-occurrence of HLA alleles, especially DR and DQ, made assigning TCR associations to individual alleles difficult. A further reported finding was that TCR beta sequences accurately predicted the HLA-A and HLA-B alleles for most subjects in the first cohort. Cytomegalovirus status was reported to be diagnosed by the classifier with high specificity and sensitivity in both the original and validation cohorts. The sequencing pipeline was judged likely to have produced a cluster of highly shared sequence variants as a technical artifact. A later analysis associated 16,951 TCR beta sequences with specific HLA alleles at a false discovery rate of 0.05. Most CMV-associated TCR beta chains appeared to be HLA-restricted in a later analysis, and the HLA associations seemed to be driven largely by CMV exposure. A total of 150 or so TCR beta chains were listed by the study as associated with cytomegalovirus. The cohort was sequenced for TCR beta chains only, and without alpha or paired-chain data the features that could be detected were limited. According to a later analysis, parvovirus B19, influenza, CMV and Epstein-Barr virus appeared linked to several top co-occurrence clusters. Broadly in line with IMGT annotations, most TCR beta V segments showed up in productive rearrangements about 87% or about 30% of the time in an earlier analysis of about 500 of the donors. An association between a missense DCLRE1C variant and V-gene and J-gene trimming of TCR beta chains was found in a later genetic analysis and replicated in an independent cohort. In vitro tests confirmed that a few of the cytomegalovirus-associated TCR beta chains recognize cytomegalovirus antigens. For the cohort, immune exposure information was limited to CMV serostatus. A later genetic analysis reported fewer N-insertions in productive TCRs among donors in an Asian-associated ancestry cluster than the roughly 700-donor mean.

The sequenced sample consisted of PBMCs. The sequence was collected from a woman in her forties or fifties in good health and CMV-seropositive. The chain is assembled from TRBV2 and TRBJ2-1; 9 central bases correspond to TRBD1. The DNA is TGTGCCAGCAAACCGGGACAGGGTGGCAATGAGCAGTTCTTC. This encodes CASKPGQGGNEQFF.